This T cell receptor beta chain was documented in a study of identical twins. Findings and caveats of the study: Analyses of zero insertions could be partly confounded by invariant MAIT and iNKT cells. Fewer insertions were carried by abundant cord blood beta clonotypes, but none was seen in memory repertoires.

The authors used template switching to add a universal primer site and gave cDNA unique molecular identifiers. TCRdb reanalysed the 5' RACE reads using MiXCR and keeps one entry per CDR3 protein. The sample gives over 550,000 distinct CDR3 sequences, under 8.5% of which show up once; around 1.6% is in the top ten. In every case, the donor was a healthy Caucasian. This clonotype was seen more than once but under ten times. As yet, its antigen is unknown. This CDR3 is built from 15 residues. The V gene's germline CDR1 is DFQATT and CDR2 SNEGSKA (reference sequence). V was cut by 5 bases and J by 1 base, with 15 bases left in between. This sample also belongs to another study, concerning yellow fever vaccine responses in identical twins.

This clonotype was sampled from a woman between 18 and 30 years old in good health. This chain links TRBV20-1 with TRBJ1-5; tentative D call: TRBD1 (5 bases). Sequenced: PBMCs. The chain's CDR3 is CSAQPQGLSNQPQHF. The CDR3 region has the DNA TGCAGTGCTCAACCGCAGGGTTTGAGCAATCAGCCCCAGCATTTT.